This T cell receptor (beta chain) was sequenced for a study of CD8 T cells in Susac syndrome. Germline loops: CDR1 SNHLY, CDR2 FYNNEI. The V and J ends lost 4 bases and 7 bases, in that order; junction bases with no gene match: 5. This CDR3 has 14 residues. RNA totalling about 0.5 to 1 ug underwent reverse transcription with random hexamers. One entry per CDR3 protein, called by TCRdb with MiXCR from the immunoSEQ multiplex PCR reads. The sample comprises about 240,000 distinct CDR3 sequences, around 96% of which are singletons, and approximately 0.094% rests with the top ten. As judged by recently defined diagnostic criteria, patients with Susac syndrome had definite or probable disease. TEMRA cells were FACS-enriched, and CD8+ and CD4+ T cells were isolated negatively.

Input material: CD4+ T cells from PBMCs. The chain employs TRBV2 and TRBJ1-3; 9 bases agree with TRBD1. The clonotype originates from a human donor with Susac syndrome. CDR3 protein: CASSAFGQGNTIYF. The CDR3 coding sequence is TGTGCCAGCAGTGCCTTTGGACAGGGGAACACCATATATTTT.